These 19 T cell receptor beta chains came from one sample sequenced in a study of blood T cells in healthy people across ages. Through a sample-barcoded 5' primer and a J-beta primer mix, a second PCR was run for roughly 6 to 11 cycles. TCRdb analysed the 5' RACE reads with MiXCR anew, one entry per CDR3 protein. This table has about 1.8 million distinct CDR3 sequences, around half appearing once. Sequenced: blood. Receptors were obtained from a woman in her forties in good health.

This chain connects TRBV4-2 to TRBJ2-3; weak D call: TRBD2 (6 bases). This CDR3 is built from 17 residues. Trimming cost V 7 bases and J 0 bases, with 20 bases left between them. Germline assignment: CDR1 LGHNA and CDR2 YNFKEQ. CDR3 coding DNA: TGTGCCAGCAAGTTGCGGGGCGAACAAGCTAGCACAGATACGCAGTATTTT. This gives the protein CASKLRGEQASTDTQYF.

This sequence joins TRBV7-2 and TRBJ2-2, with D unresolved. The CDR3 has 14 amino acids. The germline V gene has CDR1 SGHTA and CDR2 FQGNSA. V lost 5 bases and J 5 bases, leaving 12 bases between the germline ends. The CDR3 DNA is TGTGCCAGCAGCCGGACGCGGCTGACCGGGGAGCTGTTTTTT. It encodes CASSRTRLTGELFF.

This chain uses TRBV29-1 with TRBJ2-1; 7 bases are a match to TRBD1. CDR1 and CDR2 from the germline V gene are SQVTM and ANQGSEA. The CDR3 runs 13 residues. The J segment lost 5 bases and the V segment lost 5 bases, leaving 6 bases of the junction unmatched. CDR3 region: CSVRQGSNNEQFF. The CDR3 DNA is TGCAGCGTTAGACAGGGTTCCAACAATGAGCAGTTCTTC.

The chain recombines TRBV6-5 with TRBJ1-6, with D perhaps TRBD1 (6 bases). Trimming cost V 0 bases and J 1 base, with 13 bases left between them. The CDR3 runs 18 residues. Looked up from germline, CDR1 is MNHEY and CDR2 is SVGAGI. The CDR3 DNA reads as TGTGCCAGCAGTTACTCGGTCGGGGGCCCGTCCTATAATTCACCCCTCCACTTT. Amino acid sequence: CASSYSVGGPSYNSPLHF.

The rearrangement joins TRBV4-3 to TRBJ2-1, with 9 bases identical to TRBD1. Germline CDR1 is LGHNA and CDR2 is YSLEER. This CDR3 is built from 19 residues. The trim removed 4 bases at V and 5 bases at J, leaving 18 bases unmatched. In nucleotides, the CDR3 is TGCGCCAGCAGCCTCCTGCAATTCACTGGGACAGGGTTGGACAATGAGCAGTTCTTC. This codes for CASSLLQFTGTGLDNEQFF.

CDR3: CATSRSGTGGYGYTF. CDR3 nucleotides: TGTGCCACCAGCAGGTCCGGGACAGGGGGCTATGGCTACACCTTC. This chain links TRBV15 with TRBJ1-2, with TRBD1 matching 11 bases. The germline V gene encodes CDR1 LNHNV and CDR2 YYDKDF (reference sequence). V gave up 3 bases and J gave up 4 bases; unmatched junction bases: 4. The CDR3 contains 15 residues. The whole variable domain, filled in from reference TRBV15 and TRBJ1-2, reads DAMVIQNPRYQVTQFGKPVTLSCSQTLNHNVMYWYQQKSSQAPKLLFHYYDKDFNNEADTPDNFQSRRPNTSFCFLDIRSPGLGDTAMYLCATSRSGTGGYGYTFGSGTRLTVV.

As for this clonotype: One junction end does not reproduce the germline sequence, and a read error may be involved. The V call is TRBV18, the J call TRBJ2-3, with TRBD2 matching over 11 bases. The length of the CDR3 is 16 residues. The germline gives CDR1 KGHSH, CDR2 LQKENI. The CDR3, as DNA: TGTGCCAGCTCACCACGGCTAGCGGGAGGCACAGATACGCGGTATTTT. Its translation is CASSPRLAGGTDTRYF.

This chain connects TRBV7-2 to TRBJ2-7, with 9 bases lining up with TRBD1. This CDR3 comprises 17 residues. The V gene end was trimmed by 4 bases and the J gene end by 5 bases; junction bases not matched to a gene: 15. Germline loops: CDR1 SGHTA, CDR2 FQGNSA. The CDR3 here is CASSSPKGQGGFDEQYF. CDR3 bases: TGTGCCAGCAGCTCCCCCAAGGGACAGGGAGGATTTGACGAGCAGTACTTC.

This chain uses TRBV11-2 with TRBJ2-1; D is possibly TRBD2 (7 bases). Germline V CDR1 and CDR2: SGHAT, FQNNGV. The CDR3 spans 15 residues. Trimming cost V 1 base and J 9 bases, with 16 bases left between them. Here the CDR3 reads CASSLGGGAGSEQFF. The CDR3 region has the DNA TGTGCCAGCAGCTTAGGTGGGGGGGCAGGCAGTGAGCAGTTCTTC.

This clonotype has just a few counts. V is TRBV4-1 and J is TRBJ2-7, with a tentative D call TRBD2 (5 bases). The ends were cut back, 4 bases at V and 0 bases at J, with 13 bases in the middle. Germline V lookup: CDR1 MGHRA, CDR2 YSYEKL. CDR3 size: 15 residues. In nucleotides, the CDR3 is TGCGCCAGCAGCCTAACGGGGTTAATCTCCTACGAGCAGTACTTC. Translation: CASSLTGLISYEQYF.

This clonotype was found a few times. The chain employs TRBV6-5 and TRBJ1-6; tentatively, D is TRBD1 (5 bases). The V gene lost 2 bases and the J gene lost 9 bases, with 11 bases spanning the gap. Germline V lookup: CDR1 MNHEY, CDR2 SVGAGI. The CDR3 consists of 14 residues. Here the CDR3 DNA reads TGTGCCAGCAGTTACGGGGCGCGTAGTTCACCCCTCCACTTT. Its translation: CASSYGARSSPLHF.

The table lists this clonotype with a few counts. The chain recombines TRBV5-1 with TRBJ2-7, with D perhaps assigned TRBD1 or TRBD2 (5 bases each). The germline V and J ends were trimmed by 4 bases and 5 bases, with 19 bases remaining between them. The V gene's germline CDR1 is SGHRS and CDR2 YFSETQ. The CDR3 has 15 amino acids. The CDR3 protein is CASSLKTGTLHEQYF. The CDR3 nucleotides read TGCGCCAGCAGCCTAAAAACCGGGACCTTGCACGAGCAGTACTTC.

This chain joins TRBV4-1 and TRBJ2-3; 11 bases line up with TRBD2. The CDR3 is made up of 16 amino acids. V gave up 4 bases and J gave up 6 bases; unmatched junction bases: 9. Germline CDR1 MGHRA, CDR2 YSYEKL. The CDR3: CASSPRLAGLADTQYF. The CDR3 nucleotides read TGCGCCAGCAGCCCTAGACTAGCGGGACTGGCGGATACGCAGTATTTT.

This chain joins TRBV24-1 and TRBJ1-2; 7 bases are a match to TRBD1. From germline, CDR1 is KGHDR and CDR2 SFDVKD. The CDR3 covers 18 residues. With 2 bases clipped from V and 8 bases from J, the junction kept 19 bases outside the gene matches. The CDR3 protein is CATSDSRDPRQGWRGYTF. CDR3 DNA sequence: TGTGCCACCAGTGATTCCCGCGATCCCCGACAGGGTTGGAGGGGCTACACCTTC.

This clonotype turned up a few times. V is TRBV29-1 and J is TRBJ1-2; TRBD1 matches 11 bases. Per germline, CDR1 SQVTM and CDR2 ANQGSEA. Trimming at V came to 7 bases and at J to 5 bases, leaving 9 bases not matched to a gene. The CDR3 runs 14 residues. In DNA, the CDR3 is TGCAGCGGGACAGGGGGCAACCTGGGGTATGGCTACACCTTC. Protein: CSGTGGNLGYGYTF.

The gene calls are TRBV5-1 and TRBJ2-2, with 10 bases fitting TRBD2. Germline trimming cut 0 bases from V and 5 bases from J; bases unmatched to any gene: 4. Germline CDR1 reads SGHRS; CDR2 reads YFSETQ. The length of the CDR3 is 16 residues. This CDR3 reads CASSLGTSGWTGELFF. The CDR3 DNA is TGCGCCAGCAGCTTGGGGACTAGCGGCTGGACCGGGGAGCTGTTTTTT.

The V and J genes are TRBV4-1 and TRBJ2-7; 7 nucleotides match TRBD2. Germline values: CDR1 MGHRA, CDR2 YSYEKL. The V segment lost 5 bases and the J segment 5 bases; nucleotides outside the gene matches: 3. This CDR3 has 12 residues. CDR3 protein: CASSKTSDEQYF. The CDR3 DNA follows: TGCGCCAGCAGCAAAACTAGCGACGAGCAGTACTTC.

The chain carries TRBV7-9 and TRBJ2-5, with a possible D match to TRBD2 (5 bases). The CDR3 spans 14 residues. The germline V gene encodes CDR1 SEHNR and CDR2 FQNEAQ (reference sequence). Trimming cost V 5 bases and J 5 bases, with 15 bases left between them. CDR3 in amino acids: CASSLGLHGETQYF. CDR3 sequence (DNA): TGTGCCAGCAGCCTCGGACTCCACGGCGAGACCCAGTACTTC.

A word on this clonotype: The junction departs from the called germline gene at one end, perhaps through a read error. The chain carries TRBV6-5 and TRBJ2-3; D might be TRBD2 (6 bases). In germline, CDR1 is MNHEY, CDR2 SVGAGI. The CDR3 loop spans 15 amino acids. The CDR3 reads CAGSQGPGGTDTQYF. CDR3 nucleotide sequence: TGTGCCGGCAGTCAAGGACCCGGGGGAACAGATACGCAGTATTTT.